These T cell receptor beta chains were read from a single sample in a study of shared clonotypes between healthy human individuals. The table came from immunoSEQ multiplex PCR; TCRdb's copy has only in-frame clones and leaves some out. The data contain about 1.1 million clones, about 80% of them seen just once; the ten biggest clones take up 0.89%. Sequenced input: memory CD4+ T cells from PBMCs. The receptor source for this set is a man aged 18 to 30 in good health. Some clones in this sample may be carry-over from other donors' samples. CDR3s include the opening cysteine and the closing phenylalanine or tryptophan. Fields, in order: D gene, J gene, V gene, clone size, CDR3 DNA, CDR3 protein. The D gene is left open where the match is weak. The size entry is marked missing in some rows and otherwise reads once, few, many or a size class.

-,TRBJ2-7,TRBV5-5,once,TGTGCCAGCAGCTTGGTCGGTGGGTACGAGCAGTACTTC,CASSLVGGYEQYF
-,TRBJ2-3,TRBV7-9,-,TGTGCCAGCAGCTTCAGTGCAGGGCTGGGAACAGATACGCAGTATTTT,CASSFSAGLGTDTQYF
TRBD2,TRBJ2-3,TRBV4-1,-,TGCGCCAGCAGCCCCAGACTAGCGGGGGACACAGATACGCAGTATTTT,CASSPRLAGDTDTQYF
-,TRBJ2-6,TRBV18,once,TGTGCCAGCTCACCACTACGAGGTGGGGCCAACGTCCTGACTTTC,CASSPLRGGANVLTF
-,TRBJ2-7,TRBV27,few,TGTGCCAGCAGTCCCGACCGGGCCCGGGGCGGCTACGAGCAGTACTTC,CASSPDRARGGYEQYF
-,TRBJ2-1,TRBV10-3,-,TGTGCCATCAGTGTCGTCGGTATTGAGCAGTTCTTC,CAISVVGIEQFF
-,TRBJ2-5,TRBV5-4,-,TGTGCCAGCAGCCTAACCGGGACCTTCCAAGAGACCCAGTACTTC,CASSLTGTFQETQYF
TRBD1,TRBJ1-1,TRBV2,-,TGTGCCAGCAGTTCAGGGGGCACTGAAGCTTTCTTT,CASSSGGTEAFF
-,TRBJ2-7,TRBV28,-,TGTGCCAGCGACCGCCTTAATAAGGACGAGCAGTACTTC,CASDRLNKDEQYF
-,TRBJ1-2,TRBV5-1,-,TGCGCCAGCAGCTCCGGGACCGGGGGCTATGGCTACACCTTC,CASSSGTGGYGYTF
-,TRBJ2-7,TRBV5-1,few,TGCGCCAGCAGCTTGGCCGGAGATGGCTACGAGCAGTACTTC,CASSLAGDGYEQYF
-,TRBJ2-3,TRBV7-2,-,TGTGCCAGCAGGGCTGGGGAAGATACGCAGTATTTT,CASRAGEDTQYF
-,TRBJ1-5,TRBV27,-,TGTGCCAGCAGTACCCTGGACACCTGGCCCAATCAGCCCCAGCATTTT,CASSTLDTWPNQPQHF
-,TRBJ2-2,TRBV28,-,TGTGCCAGCAGTGGGACAAAAGACACCGGGGAGCTGTTTTTT,CASSGTKDTGELFF
TRBD1,TRBJ2-2,TRBV7-9,-,TGTGCCAGCAGCTTAGGCGCAGGGGGCTATGGCGGGGAGCTGTTTTTT,CASSLGAGGYGGELFF
-,TRBJ1-5,TRBV10-3,-,TGTGCCATCAGTGAGATGGTTAGCAATCAGCCCCAGCATTTT,CAISEMVSNQPQHF
-,TRBJ2-7,TRBV9,-,TGTGCCAGCAGCGCCTCCGGGTCCCAACCCGACGAGCAGTACTTC,CASSASGSQPDEQYF
TRBD1,TRBJ1-5,TRBV18,-,TGTGCCAGCTCACCGTTCCGGGACAGGGATCAGCCCCAGCATTTT,CASSPFRDRDQPQHF
TRBD1,TRBJ1-3,TRBV5-4,-,TGTGCCAGCAGCGGGGGACAGGGTTACTCTGGAAACACCATATATTTT,CASSGGQGYSGNTIYF
TRBD1,TRBJ1-5,TRBV28,-,TGTGCCAGCAGGTACAGGGGGCCGGGACAGCCCCAGCATTTT,CASRYRGPGQPQHF
-,TRBJ2-3,TRBV7-2,-,TGTGCCAGCAGCCCCATTGGGGTGGCAGATACGCAGTATTTT,CASSPIGVADTQYF
-,TRBJ1-1,TRBV7-2,-,TGTGCCAGCAGCTTAGTGACAAGCGCGAACACTGAAGCTTTCTTT,CASSLVTSANTEAFF
TRBD2,TRBJ2-5,TRBV7-3,-,TGTGCCAGCAGCTTGGGAATCGGCAGCGGGAGCCTGGAGACCCAGTACTTC,CASSLGIGSGSLETQYF
-,TRBJ1-5,TRBV28,-,TGTGCCAGCAGTCCCCCTACGCGGCCCCAGCATTTT,CASSPPTRPQHF
-,TRBJ2-1,TRBV6-5,-,TGTGCCAGCAGTCCAAGGACCTACAATGAGCAGTTCTTC,CASSPRTYNEQFF
TRBD2,TRBJ2-3,TRBV6-6,-,TGTGCCACTTGTGACGGGGCTAGCGGGCCTAAAACGCAGTATTTT,CATCDGASGPKTQYF
TRBD1,TRBJ1-2,TRBV7-2,-,TGTGCCAGCAGCTTAACTCGGGACAGGGGCGGAGGCTACACCTTC,CASSLTRDRGGGYTF
-,TRBJ2-5,TRBV18,many,TGTGCCAGCCTCAGAGCGGTCCAAGAGACCCAGTACTTC,CASLRAVQETQYF
TRBD2,TRBJ2-3,TRBV5-1,-,TGCGCCAGCAGCAAACTAGCGGGAGGAGGTTCAGCAGATACGCAGTATTTT,CASSKLAGGGSADTQYF
-,TRBJ1-2,TRBV6-6,-,TGTGCCAGCAGTGGAGGAGCCTATGGCTACACCTTC,CASSGGAYGYTF
-,TRBJ1-4,TRBV11-2,few,TGTGCCAGCAGCTTAGATGGTGGGGGAAGCGAAAAACTGTTTTTT,CASSLDGGGSEKLFF
-,TRBJ2-5,TRBV19,-,TGTGCCAGTGCGGCCCGCCGGGTCCAAGAGACCCAGTACTTC,CASAARRVQETQYF
-,TRBJ2-3,TRBV28,-,TGTGCCAGCAGTCCCCGTTGGGATACGCAGTATTTT,CASSPRWDTQYF
TRBD2,TRBJ2-7,TRBV6-4,-,TGTGCCAGCTCAGGCCCGACTAGCGGCAGCTCCTACGAGCAGTACTTC,CASSGPTSGSSYEQYF
-,TRBJ2-7,TRBV4-2,-,TGTGCCAGCAGCCAAGTGGCCAGTCCCTACGAGCAGTACTTC,CASSQVASPYEQYF
TRBD2,TRBJ2-7,TRBV4-1,-,TGCGCCAGCAGCCCCATGGGGCTAGCGGTTTACGAGCAGTACTTC,CASSPMGLAVYEQYF
-,TRBJ1-2,TRBV7-8,few,TGTGCCAGCAGCTTAACCATCTATAGCGATAAAGGGGGCTACACCTTC,CASSLTIYSDKGGYTF
TRBD1,TRBJ1-1,TRBV23-1,-,TGCGCCAGCAGTCCCGGGGGAGGGGGCGAGGCTGAAGCTTTCTTT,CASSPGGGGEAEAFF
-,TRBJ2-5,TRBV6-1,-,TGTGCCAGCAGTGAGAGGGAGGAGACCCAGTACTTC,CASSEREETQYF
-,TRBJ2-7,TRBV28,-,TGTGCCAGCAGGCGGACTATGACCTACGAGCAGTACTTC,CASRRTMTYEQYF
TRBD1,TRBJ1-1,TRBV29-1,-,TGCAGCGTGGCGACAGGGGGAGCAGCTTTCTTT,CSVATGGAAFF
-,TRBJ1-2,TRBV4-2,few,TGTGCCAGCAGCCAAGAAACTGGGGGCGCGGGGAACTATGGCTACACCTTC,CASSQETGGAGNYGYTF
-,TRBJ1-1,TRBV15,once,TGTGCCACCAGCACCATGACAGGTACTGAAGCTTTCTTT,CATSTMTGTEAFF
-,TRBJ2-2,TRBV11-3,-,TGTGCCAGCAGCTGTGAAGTTCGGGTTAACCCCGGGGAGCTGTTTTTT,CASSCEVRVNPGELFF
TRBD2,TRBJ2-1,TRBV5-4,-,TGTGCCAGCAGCTTGGAATGGCGGGAGGGCCAGGGGAATGAGCAGTTCTTC,CASSLEWREGQGNEQFF
-,TRBJ1-2,TRBV6-5,-,TGTGCCAGCAACCCGCGTACTGACTATGGCTACACCTTC,CASNPRTDYGYTF
TRBD1,TRBJ2-7,TRBV7-9,-,TGTGCCAGCAGCTTAGCCTATCCGGGACAGGGGATGGAGCAGTACTTC,CASSLAYPGQGMEQYF
-,TRBJ1-5,TRBV25-1,-,TGTGCCAGCAGTGAAAATATTCATCAGCCCCAGCATTTT,CASSENIHQPQHF
-,TRBJ2-3,TRBV11-3,-,TGTGCCAGCAGTGTAGGGGTCGGCCCCACAGATACGCAGTATTTT,CASSVGVGPTDTQYF
TRBD2,TRBJ2-2,TRBV7-2,-,TGTGCCAGCAGCTTACCGCTTAGCGGGAGCGCCACCCAAACCGGGGAGCTGTTTTTT,CASSLPLSGSATQTGELFF
TRBD1,TRBJ1-2,TRBV2,-,TGTGCCAGCACGAGGGACAGGAAGAACTATGGCTACACCTTC,CASTRDRKNYGYTF
TRBD1,TRBJ1-2,TRBV28,-,TGTGCCAGCAGTCCAGGGGGCGCCGACTATGGCTACACCTTC,CASSPGGADYGYTF
TRBD1,TRBJ1-1,TRBV5-1,many,TGCGCCAGCAGCTTGGACGCTAGGACAGGTGCTTTCATGAACACTGAAGCTTTCTTT,CASSLDARTGAFMNTEAFF
-,TRBJ2-7,TRBV7-2,once,TGTGCCAGCAGCTTAAGGGTAGCCAGCCTTACCTACGAGCAGTACTTC,CASSLRVASLTYEQYF